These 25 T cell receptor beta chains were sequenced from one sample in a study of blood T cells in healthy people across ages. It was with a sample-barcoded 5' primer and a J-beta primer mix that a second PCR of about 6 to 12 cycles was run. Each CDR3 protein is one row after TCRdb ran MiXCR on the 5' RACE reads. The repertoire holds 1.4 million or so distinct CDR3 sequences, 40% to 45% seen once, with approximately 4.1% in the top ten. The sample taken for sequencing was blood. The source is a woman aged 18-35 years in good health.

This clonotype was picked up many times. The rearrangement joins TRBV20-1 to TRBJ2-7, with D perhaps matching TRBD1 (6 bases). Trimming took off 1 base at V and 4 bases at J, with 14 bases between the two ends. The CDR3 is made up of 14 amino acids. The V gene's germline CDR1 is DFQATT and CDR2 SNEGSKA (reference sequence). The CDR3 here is CSARVTGKEYEQYF. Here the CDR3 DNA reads TGCAGTGCTAGAGTGACAGGCAAAGAATACGAGCAGTACTTC.

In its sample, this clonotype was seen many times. CDR3 sequence (DNA): TGTGCCAGCAGCGTCGCCGGGACAGGCTTGAACACTGAAGCTTTCTTT. This gives the protein CASSVAGTGLNTEAFF. The genes are TRBV9 and TRBJ1-1; 8 bases align to TRBD1. The junction had 6 bases not matched to a gene; V was cut back by 2 bases and J by 0 bases. Looked up from germline, CDR1 is SGDLS and CDR2 is YYNGEE. CDR3 length equals 16 residues.

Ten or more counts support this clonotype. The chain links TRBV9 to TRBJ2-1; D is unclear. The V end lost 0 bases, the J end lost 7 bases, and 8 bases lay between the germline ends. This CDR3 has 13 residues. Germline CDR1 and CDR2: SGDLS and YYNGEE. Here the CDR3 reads CASSVAGSNEQFF. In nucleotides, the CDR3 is TGTGCCAGCAGCGTAGCTGGTAGTAATGAGCAGTTCTTC. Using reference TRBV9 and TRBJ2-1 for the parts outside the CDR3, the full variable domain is DSGVTQTPKHLITATGQRVTLRCSPRSGDLSVYWYQQSLDQGLQFLIQYYNGEERAKGNILERFSAQQFPDLHSELNLSSLELGDSALYFCASSVAGSNEQFFGPGTRLTVL.

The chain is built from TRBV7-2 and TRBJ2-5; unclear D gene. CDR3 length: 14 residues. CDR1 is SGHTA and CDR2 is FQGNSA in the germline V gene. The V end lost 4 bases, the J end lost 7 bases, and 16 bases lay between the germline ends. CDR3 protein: CASSSMDAPGTQYF. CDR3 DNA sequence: TGTGCCAGCAGCTCCATGGACGCACCAGGGACCCAGTACTTC.

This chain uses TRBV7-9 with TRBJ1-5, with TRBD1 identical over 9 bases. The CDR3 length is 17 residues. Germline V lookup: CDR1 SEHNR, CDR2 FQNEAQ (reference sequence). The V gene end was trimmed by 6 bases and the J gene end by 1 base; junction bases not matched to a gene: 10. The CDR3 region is CASRGDRVTQSNQPQHF. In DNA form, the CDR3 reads TGTGCCAGCAGGGGGGACAGGGTGACGCAAAGCAATCAGCCCCAGCATTTT.

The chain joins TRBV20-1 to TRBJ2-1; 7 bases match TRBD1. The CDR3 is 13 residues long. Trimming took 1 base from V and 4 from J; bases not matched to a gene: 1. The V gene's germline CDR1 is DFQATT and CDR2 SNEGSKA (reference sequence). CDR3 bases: TGCAGTGCTAGAGGGGGACAGTACAATGAGCAGTTCTTC. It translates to CSARGGQYNEQFF.

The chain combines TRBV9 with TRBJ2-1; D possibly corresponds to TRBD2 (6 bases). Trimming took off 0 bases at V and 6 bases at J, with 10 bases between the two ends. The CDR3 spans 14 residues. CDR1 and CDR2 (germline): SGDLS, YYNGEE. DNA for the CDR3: TGTGCCAGCAGCGTAGTTGCGGGAATCAATGAGCAGTTCTTC. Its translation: CASSVVAGINEQFF.

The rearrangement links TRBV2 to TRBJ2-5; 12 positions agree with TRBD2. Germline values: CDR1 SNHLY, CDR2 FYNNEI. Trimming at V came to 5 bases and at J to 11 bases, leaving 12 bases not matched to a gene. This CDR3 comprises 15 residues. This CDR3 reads CASSTRLAGGLEQYF. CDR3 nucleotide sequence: TGTGCCAGCAGTACTCGGCTAGCGGGAGGGTTAGAGCAGTACTTC. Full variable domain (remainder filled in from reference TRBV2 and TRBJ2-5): EPEVTQTPSHQVTQMGQEVILRCVPISNHLYFYWYRQILGQKVEFLVSFYNNEISEKSEIFDDQFSVERPDGSNFTLKIRSTKLEDSAMYFCASSTRLAGGLEQYFGPGTRLLVL.

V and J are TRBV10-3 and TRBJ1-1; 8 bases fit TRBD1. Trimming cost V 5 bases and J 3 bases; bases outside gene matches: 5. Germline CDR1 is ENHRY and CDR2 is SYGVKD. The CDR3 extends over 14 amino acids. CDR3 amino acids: CAISKGQADTEAFF. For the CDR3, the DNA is TGTGCCATCAGTAAGGGACAGGCGGACACTGAAGCTTTCTTT.

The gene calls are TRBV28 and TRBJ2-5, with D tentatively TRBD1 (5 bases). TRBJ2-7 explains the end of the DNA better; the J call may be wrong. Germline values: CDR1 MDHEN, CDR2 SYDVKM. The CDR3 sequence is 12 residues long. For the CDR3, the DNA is TGTGCCAGCAGGTACCAGGGTTACGAGCAGTACTTC. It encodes CASRYQGYEQYF.

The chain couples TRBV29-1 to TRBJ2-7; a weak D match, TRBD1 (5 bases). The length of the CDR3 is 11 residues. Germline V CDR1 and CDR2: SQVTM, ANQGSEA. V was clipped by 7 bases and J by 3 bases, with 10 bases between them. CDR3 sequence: CSGGTFYEQYF. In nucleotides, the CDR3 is TGCAGCGGGGGCACCTTCTACGAGCAGTACTTC.

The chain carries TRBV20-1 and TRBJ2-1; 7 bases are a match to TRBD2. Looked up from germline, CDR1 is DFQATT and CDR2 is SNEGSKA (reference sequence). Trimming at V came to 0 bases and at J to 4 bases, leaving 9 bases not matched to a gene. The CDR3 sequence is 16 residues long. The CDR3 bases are TGCAGTGCTAGAGATGCGTCAGCGGGAAAGTACAATGAGCAGTTCTTC. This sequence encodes CSARDASAGKYNEQFF.

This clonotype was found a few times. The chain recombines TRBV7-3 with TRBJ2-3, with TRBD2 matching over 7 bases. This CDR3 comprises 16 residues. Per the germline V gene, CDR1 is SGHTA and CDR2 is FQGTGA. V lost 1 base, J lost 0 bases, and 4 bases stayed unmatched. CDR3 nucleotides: TGTGCCAGCAGCTTAATTCCGGGAGGTAGCACAGATACGCAGTATTTT. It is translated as CASSLIPGGSTDTQYF.

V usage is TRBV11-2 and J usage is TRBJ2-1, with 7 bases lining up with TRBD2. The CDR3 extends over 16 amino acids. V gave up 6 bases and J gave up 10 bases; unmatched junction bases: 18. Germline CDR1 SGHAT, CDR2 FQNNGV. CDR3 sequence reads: CASRGWRDYPSYEQFF. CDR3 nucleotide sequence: TGTGCCAGCAGGGGGTGGCGGGACTACCCTTCCTACGAGCAGTTCTTC.

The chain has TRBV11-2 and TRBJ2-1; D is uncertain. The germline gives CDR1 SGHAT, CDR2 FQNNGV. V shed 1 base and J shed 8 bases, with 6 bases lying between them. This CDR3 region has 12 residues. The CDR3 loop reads CASSLGLHEQFF. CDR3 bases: TGTGCCAGCAGCTTAGGCCTTCATGAGCAGTTCTTC.

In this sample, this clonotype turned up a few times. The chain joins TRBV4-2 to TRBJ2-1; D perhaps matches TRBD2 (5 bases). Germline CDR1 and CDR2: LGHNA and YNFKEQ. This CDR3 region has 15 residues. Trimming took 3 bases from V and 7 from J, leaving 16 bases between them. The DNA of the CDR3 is TGTGCCAGCAGCCATTCACCCGGGGAGAGAAATGAGCAGTTCTTC. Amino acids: CASSHSPGERNEQFF.

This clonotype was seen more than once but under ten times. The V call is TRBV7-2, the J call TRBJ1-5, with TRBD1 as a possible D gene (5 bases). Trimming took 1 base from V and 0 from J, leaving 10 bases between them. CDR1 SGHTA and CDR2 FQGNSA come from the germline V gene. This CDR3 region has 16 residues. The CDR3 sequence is CASSLEGWYSNQPQHF. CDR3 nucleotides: TGTGCCAGCAGCTTAGAGGGGTGGTATAGCAATCAGCCCCAGCATTTT.

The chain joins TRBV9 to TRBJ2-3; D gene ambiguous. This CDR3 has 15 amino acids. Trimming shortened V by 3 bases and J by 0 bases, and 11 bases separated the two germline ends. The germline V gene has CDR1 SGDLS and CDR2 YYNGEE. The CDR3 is CASSASYSSTDTQYF. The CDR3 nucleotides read TGTGCCAGCAGCGCATCCTATTCTAGCACAGATACGCAGTATTTT.

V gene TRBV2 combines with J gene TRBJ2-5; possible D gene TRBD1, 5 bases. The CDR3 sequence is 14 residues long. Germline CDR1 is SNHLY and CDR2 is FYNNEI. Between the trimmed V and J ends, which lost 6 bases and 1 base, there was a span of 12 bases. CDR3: CASRSRQIQETQYF. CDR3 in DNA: TGTGCCAGCAGAAGCCGACAGATCCAAGAGACCCAGTACTTC.

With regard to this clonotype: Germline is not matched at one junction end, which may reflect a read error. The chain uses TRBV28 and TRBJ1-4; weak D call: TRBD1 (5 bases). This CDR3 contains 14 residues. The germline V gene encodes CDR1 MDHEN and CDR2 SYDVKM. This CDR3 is CAGRGVYQNEKLFF. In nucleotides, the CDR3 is TGTGCCGGCAGAGGGGTCTATCAGAATGAAAAACTGTTTTTT.

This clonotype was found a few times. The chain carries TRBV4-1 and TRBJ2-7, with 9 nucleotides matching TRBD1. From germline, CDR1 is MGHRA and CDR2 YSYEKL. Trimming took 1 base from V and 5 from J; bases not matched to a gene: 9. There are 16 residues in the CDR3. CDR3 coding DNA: TGCGCCAGCAGCCAAGGACTCCGGACAGGGGTCCACGAGCAGTACTTC. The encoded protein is CASSQGLRTGVHEQYF.

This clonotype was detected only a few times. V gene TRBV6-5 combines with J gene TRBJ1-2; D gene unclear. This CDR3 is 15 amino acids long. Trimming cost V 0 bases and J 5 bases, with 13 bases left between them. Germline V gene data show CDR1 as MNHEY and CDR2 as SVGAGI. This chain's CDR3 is CASSYSPVLPYGYTF. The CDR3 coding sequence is TGTGCCAGCAGTTACTCGCCAGTTCTACCATATGGCTACACCTTC.

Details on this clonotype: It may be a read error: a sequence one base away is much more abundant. In DNA, the CDR3 is TGCAGTGCAATACCGGGACTAGTCTTCGAGCAGTACTTC. Encoded protein: CSAIPGLVFEQYF. The V and J genes are TRBV20-1 and TRBJ2-7; 8 bases fit TRBD2. From germline, CDR1 is DFQATT and CDR2 SNEGSKA (reference sequence). The CDR3 runs 13 residues. The trim removed 6 bases at V and 6 bases at J, leaving 10 bases unmatched.

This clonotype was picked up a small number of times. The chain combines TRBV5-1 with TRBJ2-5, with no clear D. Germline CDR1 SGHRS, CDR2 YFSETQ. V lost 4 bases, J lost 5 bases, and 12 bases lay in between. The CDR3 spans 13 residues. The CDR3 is CASSPQPSETQYF. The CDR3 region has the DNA TGCGCCAGCAGCCCACAGCCCTCGGAGACCCAGTACTTC.

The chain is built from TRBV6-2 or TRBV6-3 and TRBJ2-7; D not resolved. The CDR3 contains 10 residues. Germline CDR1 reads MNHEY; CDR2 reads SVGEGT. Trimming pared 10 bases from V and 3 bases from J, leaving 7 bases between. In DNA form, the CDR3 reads TGTGCCAATTCGAACTACGAGCAGTACTTC. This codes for CANSNYEQYF.